These T cell receptor beta chains were read from a single sample in a study of tumor-infiltrating lymphocytes in primary liver carcinoma. TCRdb re-called the multiplex PCR reads through MiXCR, storing one row per CDR3 protein. The sample holds roughly 20,000 distinct CDR3 sequences, approximately 79% seen once. Material for sequencing was liver tumor tissue from sampling region 4. Receptor source: a woman aged 25-40 years with primary liver carcinoma and hepatitis B virus infection. CDR3s include the opening cysteine and the closing phenylalanine or tryptophan. D genes are given only for firm matches. Some rows mark clone size as missing; the rest say once, few, many or name a class of expanded clone.

CDR3: CASIPRGTSSKDTQYF
DNA: TGTGCCAGCATCCCGAGGGGGACGTCGAGCAAAGATACGCAGTATTTT
D: -
size: -
V: TRBV11-2
J: TRBJ2-3

CDR3: CSASQTLLEEQFF
DNA: TGCAGTGCTAGCCAAACATTACTGGAGGAGCAGTTCTTC
D: -
size: -
V: TRBV20-1
J: TRBJ2-1

CDR3: CASSQDLGRGWVGGELFF
DNA: TGCGCCAGCAGCCAAGATCTGGGGCGGGGATGGGTAGGCGGGGAGCTGTTTTTT
D: -
size: once
V: TRBV4-3
J: TRBJ2-2

CDR3: CASSPGLTGNSPLHF
DNA: TGTGCCAGCAGCCCCGGCCTGACGGGCAATTCACCCCTCCACTTT
D: -
size: -
V: TRBV11-2
J: TRBJ1-6

CDR3: CAKAEKLFF
DNA: TGCGCCAAAGCTGAAAAACTGTTTTTT
D: -
size: large
V: TRBV4-3
J: TRBJ1-4

CDR3: CASSLGGFDIGGTEALF
DNA: TGTGCCAGCAGTTTAGGAGGGTTTGATATTGGGGGCACTGAAGCTTTATTT
D: -
size: -
V: TRBV13
J: TRBJ1-1

CDR3: CASSLTPRDELLF
DNA: TGTGCCAGCAGCTTGACACCTAGGGACGAGCTGCTTTTT
D: -
size: -
V: TRBV7-9
J: TRBJ2-2

CDR3: CASSETLPGGAANTGESLF
DNA: TGTGCCAGCAGTGAAACCCTTCCCGGGGGCGCCGCGAACACCGGGGAGTCGCTTTTT
D: -
size: -
V: TRBV6-1
J: TRBJ2-2

CDR3: CASSQGERSGRTATNYGYTF
DNA: TGTGCCAGCAGCCAAGGCGAAAGAAGTGGCAGGACCGCTACTAACTATGGCTACACGTTC
D: -
size: -
V: TRBV4-3
J: TRBJ1-2

CDR3: CDSSHAGTFTGTSGRRNIQYF
DNA: TGTGACAGCAGCCATGCCGGGACATTTACCGGGACTAGCGGGAGACGAAACATTCAGTACTTT
D: TRBD2
size: once
V: TRBV11-2
J: TRBJ2-4

CDR3: CANSSPWIAGVNVQYF
DNA: TGTGCCAACAGCTCACCTTGGATAGCGGGAGTCAACGTGCAGTACTTC
D: TRBD2
size: -
V: TRBV6-5
J: TRBJ2-7

CDR3: CASSGGGRHTEAFF
DNA: TGTGCCAGCAGTGGAGGAGGTCGCCACACTGAAGCTTTCTTT
D: -
size: -
V: TRBV5-8
J: TRBJ1-1

CDR3: CSRGLARLTSYEQYF
DNA: TGCTCCAGGGGACTAGCGAGATTGACGTCTTACGAGCAGTACTTC
D: TRBD2
size: -
V: TRBV10-1
J: TRBJ2-7

CDR3: CASSCGLAAPYEQYF
DNA: TGTGCCAGCAGCTGTGGACTAGCCGCGCCTTACGAGCAGTACTTC
D: TRBD2
size: -
V: TRBV7-9
J: TRBJ2-7

CDR3: CASSETLLEGAANTGELFF
DNA: TGTGCGAGCAGTGAAACCCTTCTCGAGGGCGCGGCGAACACCGGGGAGCTGTTTTTT
D: -
size: -
V: TRBV6-1
J: TRBJ2-2

CDR3: CASSPLLGPQSTDTQYF
DNA: TGTGCCAGCAGTCCCCTCCTAGGACCACAAAGCACAGATACGCAGTATTTT
D: -
size: medium-sized
V: TRBV12-3/TRBV12-4
J: TRBJ2-3

CDR3: CANTEGTYTEALF
DNA: TGTGCCAACACTGAGGGAACATACACTGAAGCTCTCTTT
D: -
size: once
V: TRBV6-5
J: TRBJ1-1

CDR3: CASSSAGSNNEQFF
DNA: TGTGCCAGCAGTTCAGCCGGGTCCAACAATGAGCAGTTCTTC
D: -
size: -
V: TRBV25-1
J: TRBJ2-1

CDR3: CSARPPNRGETQYF
DNA: TGCAGTGCTAGACCCCCCAACAGGGGAGAGACCCAGTACTTC
D: TRBD1
size: -
V: TRBV20-1
J: TRBJ2-5

CDR3: CASFNSADTQYF
DNA: TGTGCCAGTTTTAACAGCGCTGATACGCAGTATTTT
D: -
size: -
V: TRBV28
J: TRBJ2-3

CDR3: CANSLEGASGGGYAF
DNA: TGTGCCAACAGCTTAGAGGGGGCCAGTGGCGGTGGCTACGCCTTC
D: TRBD1
size: once
V: TRBV11-2
J: TRBJ1-2

CDR3: CATGGRRVLLAKNIQYF
DNA: TGTGCCACTGGTGGACGGAGGGTCCTGCTAGCCAAAAACATTCAGTACTTC
D: -
size: -
V: TRBV6-1
J: TRBJ2-4

CDR3: CASSLGTSEVRNEQFF
DNA: TGTGCCAGCAGCTTAGGGACTAGCGAAGTTAGGAATGAGCAGTTCTTC
D: TRBD2
size: -
V: TRBV7-9
J: TRBJ2-1

CDR3: CSVTPGTDTQYF
DNA: TGCAGCGTTACCCCCGGCACAGATACGCAGTATTTT
D: -
size: -
V: TRBV29-1
J: TRBJ2-3

CDR3: CSVDLQGNEQFF
DNA: TGCAGCGTTGATTTACAGGGGAATGAGCAGTTCTTC
D: TRBD1
size: -
V: TRBV29-1
J: TRBJ2-1

CDR3: CDSSRTQQGRGDTQYF
DNA: TGTGACAGCAGCCGGACGCAACAGGGAAGGGGAGATACGCAATATTTT
D: -
size: few
V: TRBV11-2
J: TRBJ2-3

CDR3: CARSYRDSQPQYF
DNA: TGTGCCAGAAGTTACCGGGACAGTCAGCCCCAGTATTTT
D: TRBD1
size: -
V: TRBV6-2/TRBV6-3
J: TRBJ2-3

CDR3: CASSRAMAGVSGQPFF
DNA: TGTGCCAGCAGCAGGGCTATGGCGGGAGTGTCCGGGCAGCCGTTTTTT
D: TRBD2
size: -
V: TRBV11-1
J: TRBJ2-2

CDR3: CASSFAISSGSNEPFF
DNA: TGCGCCAGCAGCTTTGCGATATCCTCGGGGTCCAATGAGCCGTTCTTC
D: -
size: -
V: TRBV5-1
J: TRBJ2-1

CDR3: CGSRNTPGRGYTF
DNA: TGTGGCAGCAGGAATACACCGGGCCGGGGCTACACCTTC
D: -
size: -
V: TRBV28
J: TRBJ1-2

CDR3: CSLSGRPYGHTF
DNA: TGCAGCCTTTCGGGCAGGCCTTATGGCCACACCTTC
D: -
size: -
V: TRBV29-1
J: TRBJ1-2

CDR3: CAAQTIRLERVNEQFF
DNA: TGCGCTGCCCAAACAATTCGCCTAGAACGAGTGAATGAGCAGTTCTTC
D: -
size: once
V: TRBV10-2
J: TRBJ2-1

CDR3: CSVAGIIGSPNTGELFF
DNA: TGCAGCGTTGCGGGGATTATCGGGAGCCCGAACACCGGGGAGCTGTTTTTT
D: -
size: -
V: TRBV29-1
J: TRBJ2-2

CDR3: CASSCNRDAEAFF
DNA: TGTGCCAGTAGTTGTAACAGGGATGCTGAAGCTTTCTTT
D: -
size: -
V: TRBV6-5
J: TRBJ1-1

CDR3: CASSSLEATYEQYF
DNA: TGTGCCAGCAGCTCCCTGGAGGCCACCTACGAGCAGTACTTC
D: -
size: many
V: TRBV21-1
J: TRBJ2-7

CDR3: CASSLHADYLYSEQSF
DNA: TGTGCCAGCAGCTTACATGCGGACTACCTTTACAGTGAGCAGTCCTTC
D: -
size: -
V: TRBV13
J: TRBJ2-1

CDR3: CASSYKDSSSYEHYF
DNA: TGTGCCAGCAGTTACAAGGATAGCAGCTCCTACGAACATTACTTC
D: -
size: -
V: TRBV6-5
J: TRBJ2-7

CDR3: CASNLDRFRQEQCF
DNA: TGCGCCAGCAACTTGGACAGGTTTCGGCAAGAGCAGTGCTTC
D: TRBD1
size: many
V: TRBV5-1
J: TRBJ2-7

CDR3: CSLDRNEQFF
DNA: TGTAGCCTAGATCGAAATGAGCAGTTCTTC
D: -
size: -
V: TRBV29-1
J: TRBJ2-1

CDR3: CDRSLGYLRDQYF
DNA: TGTGACAGGAGCTTGGGATACCTCCGCGATCAGTACTTC
D: -
size: -
V: TRBV11-1
J: TRBJ2-7

CDR3: CARSLVEGRVNTEAFF
DNA: TGTGCCAGGAGCCTCGTCGAGGGGAGAGTGAACACTGAAGCTTTCTTT
D: -
size: -
V: TRBV4-2
J: TRBJ1-1

CDR3: CASSRTRQERGGTQYF
DNA: TGTGCCAGCAGTCGGACGCGACAGGAAAGGGGAGGTACGCAGTATTTT
D: -
size: -
V: TRBV11-2
J: TRBJ2-3

CDR3: CASSFLTGADTQNF
DNA: TGTGCCAGCAGCTTTCTGACAGGGGCAGATACGCAGAATTTT
D: TRBD1
size: -
V: TRBV5-8
J: TRBJ2-3

CDR3: CASSLRGQGFFKDTRYF
DNA: TGTGCCAGCAGCTTACGGGGACAGGGATTTTTCAAAGATACGCGTTATTTT
D: TRBD1
size: -
V: TRBV11-2
J: TRBJ2-3

CDR3: CSLHGASSPYIGEVFF
DNA: TGTTCCCTTCATGGCGCTTCGTCGCCTTACATCGGGGAGGTGTTTTTT
D: -
size: -
V: TRBV25-1
J: TRBJ2-2

CDR3: CTSIVAPRVTWELFF
DNA: TGTACCAGCATCGTGGCACCCAGAGTCACCTGGGAGCTGTTTTTT
D: -
size: -
V: TRBV5-6
J: TRBJ2-2

CDR3: CASSSPLWNSFEQYF
DNA: TGCGCCAGCAGCTCCCCCCTTTGGAACTCCTTCGAGCAGTACTTC
D: -
size: -
V: TRBV5-1
J: TRBJ2-7